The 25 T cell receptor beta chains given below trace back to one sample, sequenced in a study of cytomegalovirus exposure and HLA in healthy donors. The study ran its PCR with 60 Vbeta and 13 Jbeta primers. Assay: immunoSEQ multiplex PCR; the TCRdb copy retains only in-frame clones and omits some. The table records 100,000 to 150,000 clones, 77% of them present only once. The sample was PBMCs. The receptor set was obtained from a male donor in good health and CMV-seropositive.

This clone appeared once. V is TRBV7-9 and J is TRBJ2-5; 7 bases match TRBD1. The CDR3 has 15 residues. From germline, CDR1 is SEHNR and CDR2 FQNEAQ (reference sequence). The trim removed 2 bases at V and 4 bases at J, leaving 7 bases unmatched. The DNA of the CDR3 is TGTGCCAGCAGCTTACAAGGGGGCGAGGGAGAGACCCAGTACTTC. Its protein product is CASSLQGGEGETQYF.

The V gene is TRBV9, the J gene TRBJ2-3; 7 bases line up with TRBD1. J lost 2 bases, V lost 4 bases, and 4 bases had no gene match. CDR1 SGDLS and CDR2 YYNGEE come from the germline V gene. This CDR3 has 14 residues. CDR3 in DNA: TGTGCCAGCAGCCGGGACAGACCCACAGATACGCAGTATTTT. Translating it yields CASSRDRPTDTQYF.

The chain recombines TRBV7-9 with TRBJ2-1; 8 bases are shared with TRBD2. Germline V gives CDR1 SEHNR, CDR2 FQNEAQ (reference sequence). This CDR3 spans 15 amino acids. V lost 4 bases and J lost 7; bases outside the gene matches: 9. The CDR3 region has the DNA TGTGCCAGCAGCTACCTAGCGGGTTTGGGTAATGAGCAGTTCTTC. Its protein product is CASSYLAGLGNEQFF.

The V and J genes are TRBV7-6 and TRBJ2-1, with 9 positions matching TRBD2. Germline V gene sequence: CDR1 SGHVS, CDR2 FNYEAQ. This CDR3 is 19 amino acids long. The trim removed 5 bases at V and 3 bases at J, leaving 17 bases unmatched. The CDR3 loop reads CASSLEGMGGGAIYNEQFF. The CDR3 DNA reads TGTGCCAGCAGCCTAGAGGGAATGGGCGGGGGGGCGATCTACAATGAGCAGTTCTTC.

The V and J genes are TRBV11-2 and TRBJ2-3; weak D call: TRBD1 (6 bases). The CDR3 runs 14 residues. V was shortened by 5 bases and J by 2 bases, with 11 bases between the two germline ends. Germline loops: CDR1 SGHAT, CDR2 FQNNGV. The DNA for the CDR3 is TGTGCCAGCAGCACGGGACATATCACAGATACGCAGTATTTT. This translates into CASSTGHITDTQYF.

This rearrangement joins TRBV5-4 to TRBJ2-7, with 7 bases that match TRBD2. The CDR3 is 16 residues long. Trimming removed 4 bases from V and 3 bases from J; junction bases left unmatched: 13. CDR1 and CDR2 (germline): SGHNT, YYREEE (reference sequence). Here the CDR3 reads CASSPASGGDLYEQYF. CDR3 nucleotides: TGTGCCAGCAGCCCTGCGTCGGGAGGCGACCTCTACGAGCAGTACTTC. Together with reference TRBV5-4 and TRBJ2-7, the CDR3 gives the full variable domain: ETGVTQSPTHLIKTRGQQVTLRCSSQSGHNTVSWYQQALGQGPQFIFQYYREEENGRGNFPPRFSGLQFPNYSSELNVNALELDDSALYLCASSPASGGDLYEQYFGPGTRLTVT.

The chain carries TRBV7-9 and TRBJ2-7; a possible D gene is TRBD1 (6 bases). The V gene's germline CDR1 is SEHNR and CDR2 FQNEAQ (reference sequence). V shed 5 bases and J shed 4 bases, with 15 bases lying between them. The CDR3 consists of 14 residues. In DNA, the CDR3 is TGTGCCAGCAGCCAACAGGGACCTTGGTACGAGCAGTACTTC. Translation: CASSQQGPWYEQYF.

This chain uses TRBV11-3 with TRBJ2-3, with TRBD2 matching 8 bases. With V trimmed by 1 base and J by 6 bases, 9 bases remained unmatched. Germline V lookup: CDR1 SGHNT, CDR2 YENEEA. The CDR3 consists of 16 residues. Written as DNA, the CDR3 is TGTGCCAGCAGCTTAGCCGGGGGGGTAAAAGCGGATACGCAGTATTTT. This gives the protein CASSLAGGVKADTQYF.

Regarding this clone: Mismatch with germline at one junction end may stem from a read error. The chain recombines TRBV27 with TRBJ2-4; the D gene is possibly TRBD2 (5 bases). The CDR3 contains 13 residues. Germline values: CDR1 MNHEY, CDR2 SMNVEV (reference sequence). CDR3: CASRPDYKNSQYF. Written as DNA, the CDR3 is TGTGCCAGCAGGCCTGACTATAAAAACAGTCAGTACTTC.

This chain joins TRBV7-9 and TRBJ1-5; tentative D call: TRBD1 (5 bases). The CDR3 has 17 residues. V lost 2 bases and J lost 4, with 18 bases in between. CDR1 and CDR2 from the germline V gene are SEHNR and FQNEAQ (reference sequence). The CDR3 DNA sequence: TGTGCCAGCAGCTTATTTCTCGATCGGGGGTTTAATCAGCCCCAGCATTTT. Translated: CASSLFLDRGFNQPQHF.

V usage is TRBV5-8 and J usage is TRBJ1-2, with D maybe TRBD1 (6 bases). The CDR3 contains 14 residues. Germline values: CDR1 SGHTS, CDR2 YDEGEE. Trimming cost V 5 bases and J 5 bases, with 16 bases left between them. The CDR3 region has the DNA TGTGCCAGCAGTCAATTACAGGGTTGGTATGGCTACACCTTC. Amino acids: CASSQLQGWYGYTF.

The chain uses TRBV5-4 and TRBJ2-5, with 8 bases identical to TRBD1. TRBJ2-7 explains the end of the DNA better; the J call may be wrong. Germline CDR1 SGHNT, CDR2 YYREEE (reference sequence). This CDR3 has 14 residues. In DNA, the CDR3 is TGTGCCAGCAGCCACGGACAGGGACGTCTCGAGCAGTACTTC. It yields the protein CASSHGQGRLEQYF.

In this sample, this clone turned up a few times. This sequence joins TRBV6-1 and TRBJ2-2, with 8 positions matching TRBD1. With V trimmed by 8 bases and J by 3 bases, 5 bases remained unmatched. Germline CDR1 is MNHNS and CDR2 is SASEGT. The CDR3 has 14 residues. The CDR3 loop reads CASGGQGDTGELFF. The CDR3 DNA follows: TGTGCCAGCGGAGGACAGGGAGACACCGGGGAGCTGTTTTTT.

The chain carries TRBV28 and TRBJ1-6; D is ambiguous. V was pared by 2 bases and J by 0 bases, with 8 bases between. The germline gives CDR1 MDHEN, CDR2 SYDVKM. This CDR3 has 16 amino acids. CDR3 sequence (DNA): TGTGCCAGCAGTTTAGCGTTGAGCTCCTATAATTCACCCCTCCACTTT. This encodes CASSLALSSYNSPLHF.

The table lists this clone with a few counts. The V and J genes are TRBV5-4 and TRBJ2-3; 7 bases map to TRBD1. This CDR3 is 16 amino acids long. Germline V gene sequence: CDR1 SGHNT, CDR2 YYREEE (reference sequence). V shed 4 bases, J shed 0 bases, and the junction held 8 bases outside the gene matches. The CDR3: CASSLTGIRSTDTQYF. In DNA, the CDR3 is TGTGCCAGCAGCCTGACAGGGATCCGTAGCACAGATACGCAGTATTTT.

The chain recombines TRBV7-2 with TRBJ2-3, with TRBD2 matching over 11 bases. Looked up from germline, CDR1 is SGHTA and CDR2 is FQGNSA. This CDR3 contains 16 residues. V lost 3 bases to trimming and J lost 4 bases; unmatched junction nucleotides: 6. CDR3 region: CASSFISGGAPDTQYF. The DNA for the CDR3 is TGTGCCAGCAGCTTCATTAGCGGGGGGGCCCCAGATACGCAGTATTTT.

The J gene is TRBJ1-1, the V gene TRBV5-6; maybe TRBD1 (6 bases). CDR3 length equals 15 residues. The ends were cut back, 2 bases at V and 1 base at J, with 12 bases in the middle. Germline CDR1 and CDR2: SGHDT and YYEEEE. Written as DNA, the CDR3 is TGTGCCAGCAGCTTAATCGGGACAACGAACACTGAAGCTTTCTTT. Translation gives CASSLIGTTNTEAFF.

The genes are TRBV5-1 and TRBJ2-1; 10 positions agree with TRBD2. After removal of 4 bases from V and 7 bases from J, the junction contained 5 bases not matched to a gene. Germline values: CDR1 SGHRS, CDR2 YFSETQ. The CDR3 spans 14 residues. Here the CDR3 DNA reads TGCGCCAGCAGCGGGCTAGCGGGAGTGAATGAGCAGTTCTTC. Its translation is CASSGLAGVNEQFF.

CDR3 sequence: CASKSSGRISDIQYF. In DNA form, the CDR3 reads TGTGCCAGCAAAAGTAGCGGGAGGATTTCAGACATTCAGTACTTC. V gene TRBV28 combines with J gene TRBJ2-4, with 10 bases aligning to TRBD2. This CDR3 has 15 amino acids. The germline gives CDR1 MDHEN, CDR2 SYDVKM. The ends lost 7 bases at V and 8 bases at J; junction bases unmatched: 11.

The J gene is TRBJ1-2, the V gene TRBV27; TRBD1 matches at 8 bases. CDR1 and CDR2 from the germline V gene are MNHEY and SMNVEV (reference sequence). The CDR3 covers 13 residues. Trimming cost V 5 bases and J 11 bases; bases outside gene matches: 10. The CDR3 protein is CASSTKGTGSYTF. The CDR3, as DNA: TGTGCCAGCAGTACGAAAGGGACAGGTTCTTACACCTTC.

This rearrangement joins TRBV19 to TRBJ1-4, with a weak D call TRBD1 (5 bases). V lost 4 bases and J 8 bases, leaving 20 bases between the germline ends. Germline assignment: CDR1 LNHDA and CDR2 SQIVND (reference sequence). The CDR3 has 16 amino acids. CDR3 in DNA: TGTGCCAGTAGTACTACAGGCAGATCGGATCGGGAAAAACTGTTTTTT. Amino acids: CASSTTGRSDREKLFF.

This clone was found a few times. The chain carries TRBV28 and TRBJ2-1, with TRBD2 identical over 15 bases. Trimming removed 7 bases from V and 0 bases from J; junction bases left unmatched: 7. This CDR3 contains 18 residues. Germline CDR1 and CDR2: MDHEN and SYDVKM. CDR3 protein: CASTRTSGRGSSYNEQFF. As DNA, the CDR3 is TGTGCCAGCACGCGGACTAGCGGGAGGGGAAGCTCCTACAATGAGCAGTTCTTC.

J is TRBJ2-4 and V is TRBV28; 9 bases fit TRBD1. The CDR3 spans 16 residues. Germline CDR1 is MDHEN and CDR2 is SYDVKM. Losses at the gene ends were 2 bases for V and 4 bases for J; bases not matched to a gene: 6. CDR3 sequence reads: CASSLAGGTGKNIQYF. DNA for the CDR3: TGTGCCAGCAGTTTAGCCGGGGGGACAGGGAAAAACATTCAGTACTTC.

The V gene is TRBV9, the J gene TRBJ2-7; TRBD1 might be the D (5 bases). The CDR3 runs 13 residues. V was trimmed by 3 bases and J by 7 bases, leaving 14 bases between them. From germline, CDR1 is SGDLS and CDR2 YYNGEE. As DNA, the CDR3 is TGTGCCAGCAGCGCCTTGGGTCCAGGGGAGCAGTACTTC. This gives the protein CASSALGPGEQYF.

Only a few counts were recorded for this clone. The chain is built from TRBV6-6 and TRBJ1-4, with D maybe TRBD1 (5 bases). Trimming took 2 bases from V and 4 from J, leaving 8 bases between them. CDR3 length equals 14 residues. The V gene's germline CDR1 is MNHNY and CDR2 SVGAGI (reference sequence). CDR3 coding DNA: TGTGCCAGCAGTTACACGCAGGGTAATGAAAAACTGTTTTTT. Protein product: CASSYTQGNEKLFF.